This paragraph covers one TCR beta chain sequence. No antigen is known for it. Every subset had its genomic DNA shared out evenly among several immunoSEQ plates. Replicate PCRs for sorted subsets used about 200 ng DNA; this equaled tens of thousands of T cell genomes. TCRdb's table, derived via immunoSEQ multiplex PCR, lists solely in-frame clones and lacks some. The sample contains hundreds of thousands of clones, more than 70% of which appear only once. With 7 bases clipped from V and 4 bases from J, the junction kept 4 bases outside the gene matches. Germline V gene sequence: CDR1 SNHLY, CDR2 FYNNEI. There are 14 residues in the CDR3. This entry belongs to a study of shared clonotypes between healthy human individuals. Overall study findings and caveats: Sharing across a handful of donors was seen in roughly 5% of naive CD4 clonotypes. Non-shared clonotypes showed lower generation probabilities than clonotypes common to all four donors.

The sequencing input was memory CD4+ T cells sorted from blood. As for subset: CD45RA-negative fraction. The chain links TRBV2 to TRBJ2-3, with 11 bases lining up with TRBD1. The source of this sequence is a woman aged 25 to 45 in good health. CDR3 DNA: TGTGCCAGCATCAGGACAGGGGGCGCAGATACGCAGTATTTT. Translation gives CASIRTGGADTQYF.